The 30 T cell receptor beta chains below all came from one sample that was sequenced in a study of breast tumors, draining lymph nodes, adjacent tissues. In TCRdb, the multiplex PCR reads were re-called with MiXCR into one record per CDR3 protein. The data show around 140,000 distinct CDR3 sequences, about 30% seen once. The lymph nodes were axillary draining lymph nodes from breast cancer patients. Sequenced material: axillary lymph node tissue. The receptors stem from a female donor with breast cancer. Some clones in this sample may be carry-over from other donors' samples.

This clonotype appeared many times. The rearrangement joins TRBV15 to TRBJ2-7; perhaps TRBD1 as D (6 bases). The V end was cut by 3 bases, the J end by 2 bases, with 17 bases between. The CDR3 extends over 16 amino acids. Germline V gene lookup returns CDR1 LNHNV and CDR2 YYDKDF (reference sequence). The CDR3 bases are TGTGCCACCAGCAGGCTACCCGGGACAAAAGCCTACGAGCAGTACGTC. Translating it yields CATSRLPGTKAYEQYV.

The table lists this clonotype with a few counts. A read error may explain this, as a much larger clone is one base away. V and J are TRBV7-9 and TRBJ1-2; 7 positions match TRBD1. In germline, CDR1 is SEHNR, CDR2 FQNEAQ (reference sequence). The CDR3 length is 16 residues. The CDR3 sequence: CASSTRDSSINYGHTF. Here the CDR3 DNA reads TGTGCCAGCAGCACAAGGGACAGTTCTATTAACTATGGCCACACCTTC.

Many counts were recorded for this clonotype. This rearrangement joins TRBV28 to TRBJ1-6; perhaps TRBD1 as D (6 bases). Germline V gives CDR1 MDHEN, CDR2 SYDVKM. The CDR3 has 15 amino acids. Deletions cut 4 bases from V and 10 bases from J, with 17 bases between. CDR3 nucleotides: TGTGCCAGCAGTTCGGACAGTACCCATATCTCACCCCTCCACTTT. Translated, it gives CASSSDSTHISPLHF.

This clonotype was detected ten times or more. The chain employs TRBV7-6 and TRBJ2-2, with TRBD2 matching over 10 bases. The J segment lost 5 bases and the V segment lost 4 bases, leaving 4 bases of the junction unmatched. The CDR3 sequence is 15 residues long. Germline V gene lookup returns CDR1 SGHVS and CDR2 FNYEAQ. CDR3 coding DNA: TGTGCCAGCAGCTCAAGCGGGGGGGGGACCGGGGAGCTGTTTTTT. This sequence encodes CASSSSGGGTGELFF. The complete variable domain, with remaining parts taken from reference TRBV7-6 and TRBJ2-2, reads GAGVSQSPRYKVTKRGQDVALRCDPISGHVSLYWYRQALGQGPEFLTYFNYEAQQDKSGLPNDRFSAERPEGSISTLTIQRTEQRDSAMYRCASSSSGGGTGELFFGEGSRLTVL.

J is TRBJ1-6 and V is TRBV5-4; TRBD1 is a possible D gene (6 bases). The CDR3 is 14 residues long. Germline V gene lookup returns CDR1 SGHNT and CDR2 YYREEE (reference sequence). Trimming stripped 4 bases from V and 9 bases from J, with 14 bases between. CDR3 sequence reads: CASSATGTISPLHF. In DNA, the CDR3 is TGTGCCAGCAGCGCGACCGGGACAATTTCACCCCTCCACTTT.

This clonotype has a handful of counts. This may stem from a read error, because a much larger clone lies one nucleotide away. The chain is built from TRBV20-1 and TRBJ2-1; 12 nucleotides line up with TRBD2. Looked up from germline, CDR1 is DFQATT and CDR2 is SNEGSKA (reference sequence). CDR3 length: 14 amino acids. Trimming removed 4 bases from V and 9 bases from J; junction bases left unmatched: 7. The CDR3 region has the DNA TGCAGTGCTAAAGGACTAGCGGGGAGTACTGAGCAGTTCTTC. It specifies CSAKGLAGSTEQFF.

This clonotype was recorded only once. The germline gene is not matched at one end of the junction; a read error may be the cause. The V call is TRBV7-2, the J call TRBJ2-6; 8 bases fit TRBD2. The CDR3 is 15 amino acids. Per germline, CDR1 SGHTA and CDR2 FQGNSA. CDR3 sequence reads: CASSSGGAGANVLPF. The CDR3, as DNA: TGTGCCAGCAGCTCCGGGGGGGCTGGGGCCAACGTCCTGCCTTTC.

This clonotype was counted at least ten times. The chain has TRBV18 and TRBJ2-3; D perhaps matches TRBD2 (6 bases). The CDR3 is made up of 17 amino acids. CDR1 and CDR2 (germline): KGHSH, LQKENI. V was cut by 0 bases and J by 1 base, with 14 bases left in between. DNA of the CDR3: TGTGCCAGCTCACCACCGGGACGATCGGGGGGCACAGATACGCAGTATTTT. It translates to CASSPPGRSGGTDTQYF.

In this sample, this clonotype turned up a few times. V and J are TRBV6-1 and TRBJ2-2; 10 nucleotides match TRBD1. The CDR3 is 16 residues long. Trimming at V came to 2 bases and at J to 4 bases, leaving 4 bases not matched to a gene. The germline CDR1 and CDR2 sequences are MNHNS and SASEGT. As DNA, the CDR3 is TGTGCCAGCAGTGAATGGGGGACAGGGGTCACCGGGGAGCTGTTTTTT. Its translation: CASSEWGTGVTGELFF.

Of note for this clonotype: It may be a read error: a sequence one base away is much more abundant. V gene TRBV12-3 or TRBV12-4 combines with J gene TRBJ1-6; D remains ambiguous. CDR3 length equals 15 residues. The CDR3: CASRNSDPYNSPLRF. The CDR3 DNA reads as TGTGCCAGCAGGAACTCGGACCCGTATAATTCACCCCTCCGCTTT.

This clonotype was counted ten times or more. The chain recombines TRBV6-5 with TRBJ2-1; no clear D. Germline-derived CDR1 and CDR2 are MNHEY and SVGAGI. Trimming took off 0 bases at V and 4 bases at J, with 7 bases between the two ends. The length of the CDR3 is 14 residues. The CDR3 DNA follows: TGTGCCAGCAGTTACTCGAACCGATACAATGAGCAGTTCTTC. This encodes CASSYSNRYNEQFF.

The table lists this clonotype with many counts. The chain couples TRBV6-5 to TRBJ2-1, with D possibly matching TRBD2 (5 bases). V was clipped by 0 bases and J by 8 bases, with 14 bases between them. The CDR3 sequence is 15 residues long. Germline CDR1 is MNHEY and CDR2 is SVGAGI. The CDR3 DNA follows: TGTGCCAGCAGTTACTCTCTAGCCCGATCGTATGAGCAGTTCTTC. This encodes CASSYSLARSYEQFF.

This clonotype showed up many times. The chain carries TRBV5-8 and TRBJ2-1, with D perhaps given as TRBD1 or TRBD2 (5 bases each). The V end was cut by 3 bases, the J end by 9 bases, with 16 bases between. The germline CDR1 and CDR2 sequences are SGHTS and YDEGEE. CDR3 length: 14 amino acids. The DNA of the CDR3 is TGTGCCAGCAGCTGGGACCCCACCCTCGGTGAGCAGTTCTTC. Translated: CASSWDPTLGEQFF.

The chain recombines TRBV20-1 with TRBJ1-1; D is uncertain. V dropped 4 bases and J dropped 4 bases, with 10 bases sitting between them. CDR1 and CDR2 from the germline V gene are DFQATT and SNEGSKA (reference sequence). This CDR3 comprises 12 residues. CDR3 bases: TGCAGTGCTAACACCCCAGGCACTGAAGCTTTCTTT. Translated: CSANTPGTEAFF.

This clonotype was detected ten times or more. This sequence joins TRBV6-5 and TRBJ1-2, with D hard to call. The CDR3 sequence is 15 residues long. The ends were cut back, 5 bases at V and 4 bases at J, with 17 bases in the middle. Germline V gives CDR1 MNHEY, CDR2 SVGAGI. CDR3 coding DNA: TGTGCCAGCAGTCACCGGTCGGAGGCGGGCTATGGCTACACCTTC. Its protein product is CASSHRSEAGYGYTF.

This clonotype was recorded at least ten times. V and J are TRBV6-2 or TRBV6-3 and TRBJ2-7, with D possibly matching TRBD1 (6 bases). The ends were cut back, 7 bases at V and 4 bases at J, with 20 bases in the middle. This CDR3 region has 15 residues. The germline V gene has CDR1 MNHEY and CDR2 SVGEGT. The CDR3 DNA follows: TGTGCCAGCATCCCGGGACAAGACTTCCGATACGAGCAGTACGTC. It encodes CASIPGQDFRYEQYV.

This clonotype was observed many times. The V and J genes are TRBV5-6 and TRBJ1-2; 8 nucleotides agree with TRBD1. This CDR3 is 13 amino acids long. The germline gives CDR1 SGHDT, CDR2 YYEEEE. J lost 3 bases, V lost 3 bases, and 1 base had no gene match. CDR3 in DNA: TGTGCCAGCAGCTGGGGACAGGACTATGGCTACACCTTC. Translating gives CASSWGQDYGYTF. The full variable domain, with the rest looked up from reference TRBV5-6 and TRBJ1-2, is DAGVTQSPTHLIKTRGQQVTLRCSPKSGHDTVSWYQQALGQGPQFIFQYYEEEERQRGNFPDRFSGHQFPNYSSELNVNALLLGDSALYLCASSWGQDYGYTFGSGTRLTVV.

The chain joins TRBV19 to TRBJ1-1; no clear D. Germline CDR1 and CDR2: LNHDA and SQIVND (reference sequence). Trimming removed 3 bases from V and 3 bases from J, with 8 bases in between. The CDR3 contains 13 residues. CDR3 in DNA: TGTGCCAGTAGTATTGTGGAGGACACTGAAGCTTTCTTT. Protein: CASSIVEDTEAFF.

Of note for this clonotype: A much more abundant neighbour one base away suggests this may be a read error. This sequence joins TRBV20-1 and TRBJ2-4; D gene unclear. The CDR3 spans 10 residues. Germline CDR1 reads DFQATT; CDR2 reads SNEGSKA (reference sequence). CDR3 sequence (DNA): TGCAGTGCTAGAGGAAAACTGCAGTGCTTC. Its translation: CSARGKLQCF.

This clonotype was counted at least ten times. This sequence joins TRBV2 and TRBJ1-4, with D possibly being TRBD1 (5 bases). V shed 5 bases and J shed 10 bases, with 17 bases lying between them. In germline, CDR1 is SNHLY, CDR2 FYNNEI. This CDR3 is built from 14 residues. This CDR3 is CASSRLLEGRKLFF. Here the CDR3 DNA reads TGTGCCAGCAGTCGGCTATTGGAGGGGCGAAAACTGTTTTTT.

The V call is TRBV20-1, the J call TRBJ1-5; D gene unclear. V gave up 1 base and J gave up 4 bases, with 11 bases separating them. Looked up from germline, CDR1 is DFQATT and CDR2 is SNEGSKA (reference sequence). The CDR3 sequence is 14 residues long. The CDR3 DNA sequence: TGCAGTGCTAGAGGGCAGAGGGCGAATCAGCCCCAGCATTTT. The encoded protein is CSARGQRANQPQHF.

The sample holds many counts of this clonotype. The V call is TRBV14, the J call TRBJ2-7; weak D call: TRBD1 (8 bases). The CDR3 runs to 19 residues. CDR1 is SGHDN, CDR2 FVKESK, per germline. The germline V and J ends were trimmed by 1 base and 4 bases, with 26 bases remaining between them. CDR3 region: CASSQGGRVGTGKKYEQYV. CDR3 nucleotide sequence: TGTGCCAGCAGCCAAGGGGGGAGGGTAGGGACAGGAAAAAAATACGAGCAGTACGTC.

This clonotype was seen ten or more times. This chain uses TRBV6-1 with TRBJ1-2; D unclear. Germline V lookup: CDR1 MNHNS, CDR2 SASEGT. Deletions cut 1 base from V and 4 bases from J, with 10 bases between. This CDR3 has 14 residues. For the CDR3, the DNA is TGTGCCAGCAGTGAAGAAGGGTCAGCCTATGGCTACACCTTC. Protein sequence: CASSEEGSAYGYTF.

V and J are TRBV5-5 and TRBJ1-6, with 7 nucleotides matching TRBD1. The CDR3 covers 15 residues. The junction had 5 bases not matched to a gene; V was cut back by 0 bases and J by 8 bases. Germline-derived CDR1 and CDR2 are SGHKS and YYEKEE (reference sequence). The DNA of the CDR3 is TGTGCCAGCAGCTTGGGAGGGGGCTCGTATTCACCCCTCCACTTT. It is translated as CASSLGGGSYSPLHF.

This clonotype showed up just a few times. A read error may be the cause here, since a much bigger clone is one base away. This chain links TRBV6-6 with TRBJ2-2, with D uncertain. CDR3 length: 13 amino acids. CDR1 and CDR2 (germline): MNHNY, SVGAGI (reference sequence). Trimming removed 6 bases at V and 4 bases at J, with 9 bases between. The CDR3 region is CASSLFVTGELFF. CDR3 nucleotides: TGTGCCAGCAGCCTTTTTGTCACCGGGGAGCTGTTTTTT.

This clonotype was counted at least ten times. The rearrangement links TRBV7-3 to TRBJ1-5; D is unclear. The CDR3 is 13 residues long. Germline CDR1 is SGHTA and CDR2 is FQGTGA. V shed 0 bases and J shed 4 bases, with 4 bases lying between them. CDR3 protein: CASSLTRNQPQHF. The CDR3 DNA reads TGTGCCAGCAGCTTAACCCGGAATCAGCCCCAGCATTTT.

This clonotype was observed at least ten times. This chain uses TRBV20-1 with TRBJ1-5; D possibly corresponds to TRBD1 (6 bases). The CDR3 runs to 13 residues. Deletions cut 4 bases from V and 1 base from J, with 8 bases between. Germline CDR1 reads DFQATT; CDR2 reads SNEGSKA (reference sequence). CDR3 amino acids: CSANRESNQPQHF. CDR3 sequence (DNA): TGCAGTGCTAACAGGGAGAGCAATCAGCCCCAGCATTTT.

Details on this clonotype: A much larger clonotype is one base distant, so this may be a read error. The conserved closing phenylalanine or tryptophan is absent in this CDR3, likely reflecting a read error. The V gene is TRBV7-2, the J gene TRBJ1-2; D perhaps matches TRBD1 (5 bases). The CDR3 covers 14 residues. CDR1 and CDR2 (germline): SGHTA, FQGNSA. The CDR3 region has the DNA TGTGCCAGCAGTTTAGGTGACAGCGGCTATGGCTACACCCTC. Amino acid sequence: CASSLGDSGYGYTL.

This clonotype was counted ten times or more. The chain recombines TRBV5-5 with TRBJ2-3; 10 bases line up with TRBD2. The CDR3 is made up of 16 amino acids. The V segment lost 0 bases and the J segment 5 bases; nucleotides outside the gene matches: 6. The V gene's germline CDR1 is SGHKS and CDR2 YYEKEE (reference sequence). Written as DNA, the CDR3 is TGTGCCAGCAGCTTGGAATTAGCGGGGGGTGGAGATACGCAGTATTTT. This sequence encodes CASSLELAGGGDTQYF.

In regard to this clonotype: The junction does not match germline at one end; this may be a read error. The chain employs TRBV15 and TRBJ2-5; TRBD1 matches at 7 bases. CDR1 is LNHNV and CDR2 is YYDKDF in the germline V gene (reference sequence). CDR3 size: 15 residues. CDR3 region: CATSGPRGQRETQYF. Here the CDR3 DNA reads TGCGCCACCAGCGGACCTCGGGGACAGAGGGAGACCCAGTACTTC.